A single sample gave rise to the 15 T cell receptor beta chains below, sequenced in a study of regulatory T cells in long-lasting Graves disease. Time point defined: newly diagnosed GD, antithyroid drugs for less than 3 months. Extracted PBMC RNA gave rise to the TCR library. The TCR beta library used iRepertoire HTBI primers with Arm-PCR amplification of CDR3. TCRdb independently ran MiXCR on the multiplex PCR reads; one entry per CDR3 protein. Here the sample spans roughly 380,000 distinct CDR3 sequences, around 15% being singletons. The same specimen was also included in a second study, on T cells in Graves' hyperthyroidism and ophthalmopathy.

Sample: peripheral blood mononuclear cells (PBMCs), taken at new diagnosis, from a patient treated with antithyroid drugs. Every receptor here comes from a man aged 35-49 years with Graves disease.

This clonotype was found many times. V and J are TRBV6-1 and TRBJ2-1, with TRBD2 matching over 13 bases. The CDR3 length is 17 residues. Germline CDR1 and CDR2: MNHNS and SASEGT. Trimming took 6 bases from V and 2 from J; bases not matched to a gene: 7. The CDR3, as DNA: TGTGCCAGCAGCCGGACTAGCGGGGGCATAACCTACAATGAGCAGTTCTTC. Encoded protein: CASSRTSGGITYNEQFF.

The gene calls are TRBV20-1 and TRBJ1-4; maybe TRBD1 (6 bases). CDR3 size: 13 residues. The germline V gene encodes CDR1 DFQATT and CDR2 SNEGSKA (reference sequence). Trimming took 6 bases from V and 3 from J, leaving 11 bases between them. The chain's CDR3 is CSAQQGPNEKLFF. CDR3 sequence (DNA): TGCAGTGCCCAACAGGGACCTAATGAAAAACTGTTTTTT.

This clonotype appeared a few times. The chain uses TRBV3-1 and TRBJ1-1, with 9 bases matching TRBD1. The CDR3 sequence is 16 residues long. V lost 3 bases to trimming and J lost 4 bases; unmatched junction nucleotides: 9. Germline CDR1 LGHDT, CDR2 YNNKEL (reference sequence). As DNA, the CDR3 is TGTGCCAGCAGCCAGGTGTCGACAGGGGGGAGCACTGAAGCTTTCTTT. Protein sequence: CASSQVSTGGSTEAFF.

This clonotype showed up many times. The rearrangement joins TRBV7-9 to TRBJ2-5; D tentatively reads TRBD1 or TRBD2 (5 bases each). Trimming took off 2 bases at V and 0 bases at J, with 13 bases between the two ends. This CDR3 comprises 16 residues. Germline V gives CDR1 SEHNR, CDR2 FQNEAQ (reference sequence). The CDR3 loop reads CASSLRPGAYQETQYF. CDR3 bases: TGTGCCAGCAGCTTAAGACCCGGGGCCTACCAAGAGACCCAGTACTTC.

This clonotype was recorded once. This may be a read error, as it is one base from a much larger clone. CDR3 sequence (DNA): TGTGCCAGCAGCTTAGCACAGCCCAATCAGCTCCAGCATTTT. This codes for CASSLAQPNQLQHF. This chain connects TRBV7-9 to TRBJ1-5; D gene ambiguous. This CDR3 region has 14 residues. Per germline, CDR1 SEHNR and CDR2 FQNEAQ (reference sequence).

This clonotype was observed a handful of times. This chain links TRBV28 with TRBJ1-6; D unresolved. CDR3 length: 21 residues. The V gene's germline CDR1 is MDHEN and CDR2 SYDVKM. V lost 1 base and J lost 4, with 26 bases in between. CDR3 DNA sequence: TGTGCCAGCAGTTTATTATTCGGCGACCACACAGACCTGTCGTATAATTCACCCCTCCACTTT. This translates into CASSLLFGDHTDLSYNSPLHF.

This clonotype has a count of ten or more. The V and J genes are TRBV7-3 and TRBJ2-3; no reliable D call. Between the trimmed V and J ends, which lost 4 bases and 6 bases, there was a span of 11 bases. The length of the CDR3 is 13 residues. The germline CDR1 and CDR2 sequences are SGHTA and FQGTGA. The DNA for the CDR3 is TGTGCCAGCAGCTCCCTCGAGGAGGATACGCAGTATTTT. Encoded protein: CASSSLEEDTQYF.

This chain links TRBV6-9 with TRBJ2-1; perhaps TRBD2 as D (6 bases). CDR1 is MNHGY, CDR2 SVAAGI, per germline. This CDR3 has 14 residues. V was cut by 4 bases and J by 2 bases, with 9 bases left in between. DNA for the CDR3: TGTGCCAGCAGTTTGACTAGTCCCTACAATGAGCAGTTCTTC. It yields the protein CASSLTSPYNEQFF.

This clonotype was detected ten times or more. The chain recombines TRBV18 with TRBJ1-1; 11 bases are shared with TRBD1. The CDR3 totals 15 residues. CDR1 KGHSH and CDR2 LQKENI come from the germline V gene. The V and J ends lost 2 bases and 3 bases, in that order; junction bases with no gene match: 2. CDR3 bases: TGTGCCAGCTCACCAGGGACAGGGGGGGACACTGAAGCTTTCTTT. This gives the protein CASSPGTGGDTEAFF. Drawing the rest from reference TRBV18 and TRBJ1-1, the complete variable domain is NAGVMQNPRHLVRRRGQEARLRCSPMKGHSHVYWYRQLPEEGLKFMVYLQKENIIDESGMPKERFSAEFPKEGPSILRIQQVVRGDSAAYFCASSPGTGGDTEAFFGQGTRLTVV.

This clonotype was seen at least ten times. V is TRBV7-2 and J is TRBJ2-7; unclear D gene. Per germline, CDR1 SGHTA and CDR2 FQGNSA. The CDR3 sequence is 16 residues long. V was shortened by 1 base and J by 5 bases, with 18 bases between the two germline ends. CDR3 sequence (DNA): TGTGCCAGCAGCTTAGGGCCCTCATGGGGATCGGACGAGCAGTACTTC. This gives the protein CASSLGPSWGSDEQYF.

This clonotype has ten or more counts. V is TRBV27 and J is TRBJ2-7, with TRBD2 as a possible D gene (5 bases). CDR3 length: 16 residues. V was cut by 2 bases and J by 4 bases, with 18 bases left in between. Germline V gene lookup returns CDR1 MNHEY and CDR2 SMNVEV (reference sequence). The CDR3 spells CASSLGVPDGGYEQYF. For the CDR3, the DNA is TGTGCCAGCAGTTTAGGCGTCCCGGACGGCGGGTACGAGCAGTACTTC.

Turning to this clonotype: Compared with germline, one end of the junction differs, possibly owing to a read error. The chain combines TRBV18 with TRBJ2-7, with D tentatively TRBD1 (6 bases). Per germline, CDR1 KGHSH and CDR2 LQKENI. The CDR3 is 13 residues long. CDR3 amino acids: CASSRGQTYAQYF. The CDR3 region has the DNA TGTGCCAGCTCGCGAGGACAGACCTACGCGCAGTACTTC.

This clonotype turned up a few times. The chain's CDR3 is CASSRLGGGLQPQHF. The DNA for the CDR3 is TGTGCCAGCTCAAGGTTAGGCGGGGGGCTTCAGCCCCAGCATTTT. This rearrangement joins TRBV18 to TRBJ1-5; perhaps TRBD1 as D (6 bases). Between the trimmed V and J ends, which lost 5 bases and 6 bases, there was a span of 17 bases. Germline CDR1 KGHSH, CDR2 LQKENI. The CDR3 runs 15 residues.

This clonotype was observed many times. CDR3 sequence: CASTPAGYSNQPQHF. The CDR3 nucleotides read TGTGCCAGCACCCCCGCTGGGTATAGCAATCAGCCCCAGCATTTT. V is TRBV27 and J is TRBJ1-5; D remains unclear. Germline V gene sequence: CDR1 MNHEY, CDR2 SMNVEV (reference sequence). The CDR3 is 15 amino acids. Trimming cost V 7 bases and J 0 bases, with 13 bases left between them.

Turning to this clonotype: Possible read error: a much larger clone is one base away. The rearrangement uses TRBV11-2 and TRBJ2-4; perhaps TRBD2 as D (5 bases). The CDR3 consists of 17 residues. V gave up 5 bases and J gave up 0 bases, with 17 bases separating them. In germline, CDR1 is SGHAT, CDR2 FQNNGV. The DNA of the CDR3 is TGTGCCAGCAGCGCCGCGCCCGGGGAGATAGCCAAAAACATTCAGTACTTC. Its protein product is CASSAAPGEIAKNIQYF.